The 24 T cell receptor beta chains reported below all come from one sample, sequenced in a study of blood T cell repertoires in COVID-19. The method was immunoSEQ multiplex PCR; TCRdb's version includes in-frame clones alone and lacks a portion of them. The sample lists about 44,000 clones, roughly 92% occurring once. Sequenced sample: peripheral blood. The source of these receptors is a man aged 50 to 59 with COVID-19, enrolled during active disease.

V gene TRBV6-2 or TRBV6-3 combines with J gene TRBJ2-7; D is perhaps TRBD1 (8 bases). V lost 2 bases and J 2 bases, leaving 28 bases between the germline ends. This CDR3 region has 20 residues. Germline lookup yields CDR1 MNHEY and CDR2 SVGEGT. CDR3 nucleotides: TGTGCCAGCAGTTACCTTCGCGGACAGGGTGCGGGAGAGTACGCCTACGAGCAGTACTTC. The encoded protein is CASSYLRGQGAGEYAYEQYF.

This rearrangement joins TRBV28 to TRBJ2-1, with 7 bases identical to TRBD2. V lost 4 bases, J lost 2 bases, and 8 bases stayed unmatched. The CDR3 runs 16 residues. Germline V gene data show CDR1 as MDHEN and CDR2 as SYDVKM. The CDR3 DNA reads as TGTGCCAGCAGTTCCCCGGGCGCGGGAGCCTACAATGAGCAGTTCTTC. Its protein product is CASSSPGAGAYNEQFF.

The chain couples TRBV6-1 to TRBJ2-3; TRBD2 matches 12 bases. V lost 2 bases to trimming and J lost 0 bases; unmatched junction nucleotides: 3. The germline CDR1 and CDR2 sequences are MNHNS and SASEGT. The CDR3 is made up of 17 amino acids. The CDR3 bases are TGTGCCAGCAGTGAAACCGGGACTAGCGGGAGCACAGATACGCAGTATTTT. Translation gives CASSETGTSGSTDTQYF.

V gene TRBV5-1 combines with J gene TRBJ2-3, with TRBD2 identical over 7 bases. CDR1 SGHRS and CDR2 YFSETQ come from the germline V gene. The CDR3 extends over 15 amino acids. V lost 2 bases and J lost 2; bases outside the gene matches: 5. The CDR3 spells CASSLAGLPTDTQYF. CDR3 nucleotide sequence: TGCGCCAGCAGCTTAGCGGGACTACCCACAGATACGCAGTATTTT.

This clone was seen once. V is TRBV2 and J is TRBJ2-4; D is perhaps TRBD1 (6 bases). This CDR3 region has 14 residues. CDR1 and CDR2 (germline): SNHLY, FYNNEI. Between the trimmed V and J ends, which lost 11 bases and 4 bases, there was a span of 18 bases. Here the CDR3 DNA reads TGTGCCGTTAGGGGGACCCAGGGGAAAAACATTCAGTACTTC. It specifies CAVRGTQGKNIQYF.

The V gene is TRBV19, the J gene TRBJ1-6, with D maybe TRBD1 (6 bases). The CDR3 length is 13 residues. The germline gives CDR1 LNHDA, CDR2 SQIVND (reference sequence). The V gene lost 8 bases and the J gene lost 6 bases, with 11 bases spanning the gap. The CDR3 sequence: CASSLQGNSPLHF. CDR3 sequence (DNA): TGTGCCAGTTCCCTACAGGGTAATTCACCCCTCCACTTT.

The V and J genes are TRBV2 and TRBJ1-2; TRBD1 is a possible D gene (6 bases). This CDR3 contains 17 residues. Trimming left V 0 bases short and J 5 bases short, with 19 bases between. Per germline, CDR1 SNHLY and CDR2 FYNNEI. The CDR3 sequence: CASSEALGRVGGYGYTF. CDR3 nucleotide sequence: TGTGCCAGCAGTGAAGCTTTGGGGAGGGTAGGGGGATATGGCTACACCTTC.

The gene calls are TRBV11-2 and TRBJ2-1; TRBD1 matches 10 bases. The CDR3 has 15 amino acids. Germline CDR1 SGHAT, CDR2 FQNNGV. J lost 12 bases, V lost 1 base, and 9 bases had no gene match. CDR3 DNA sequence: TGTGCCAGCAGCTTAGGGGACAGGGGTTTCGTGCGGCAGTTCTTC. Amino acid sequence: CASSLGDRGFVRQFF.

The chain carries TRBV5-6 and TRBJ1-5, with 11 bases lining up with TRBD1. V was clipped by 3 bases and J by 6 bases; unmatched bases: 5. The germline CDR1 and CDR2 sequences are SGHDT and YYEEEE. The CDR3 sequence is 15 residues long. CDR3 sequence: CASSSWGTGGQPQHF. The DNA of the CDR3 is TGTGCCAGCAGCTCATGGGGGACAGGGGGTCAGCCCCAGCATTTT.

V and J are TRBV28 and TRBJ1-5; 8 positions match TRBD1. The ends lost 6 bases at V and 9 bases at J; junction bases unmatched: 16. The length of the CDR3 is 16 residues. Germline-derived CDR1 and CDR2 are MDHEN and SYDVKM. Here the CDR3 reads CASRDQRTGPSSPQHF. In nucleotides, the CDR3 is TGTGCCAGCAGGGACCAGAGGACAGGGCCCTCTTCGCCCCAGCATTTT.

The rearrangement uses TRBV5-1 and TRBJ2-3; 7 positions agree with TRBD1. Trimming took 1 base from V and 3 from J; bases not matched to a gene: 8. The CDR3 is made up of 16 amino acids. Per germline, CDR1 SGHRS and CDR2 YFSETQ. The chain's CDR3 is CASSLRIAQGTDTQYF. The CDR3 coding sequence is TGCGCCAGCAGCTTGCGTATCGCACAGGGGACAGATACGCAGTATTTT.

V usage is TRBV6-2 or TRBV6-3 and J usage is TRBJ1-5; no reliable D call. The CDR3 loop spans 13 amino acids. V was cut by 0 bases and J by 5 bases, with 5 bases left in between. Per germline, CDR1 MNHEY and CDR2 SVGEGT. The chain's CDR3 is CASSYSQDQPQHF. The CDR3 region has the DNA TGTGCCAGCAGTTACTCGCAGGATCAGCCCCAGCATTTT.

The J gene is TRBJ1-4, the V gene TRBV4-2; 7 bases line up with TRBD1. Losses at the gene ends were 1 base for V and 5 bases for J; bases not matched to a gene: 1. The CDR3 sequence is 14 residues long. Germline loops: CDR1 LGHNA, CDR2 YNFKEQ. CDR3 amino acids: CASSQGQGNEKLFF. In DNA, the CDR3 is TGTGCCAGCAGCCAAGGACAGGGCAATGAAAAACTGTTTTTT.

The J gene is TRBJ1-5, the V gene TRBV2; D uncertain. The CDR3 is made up of 14 amino acids. Germline V gene data show CDR1 as SNHLY and CDR2 as FYNNEI. The germline V and J ends were trimmed by 6 bases and 1 base, with 10 bases remaining between them. This CDR3 reads CASRPGLSNQPQHF. The CDR3 nucleotides read TGTGCCAGCAGGCCGGGTTTGAGCAATCAGCCCCAGCATTTT. The full variable domain, with the rest looked up from reference TRBV2 and TRBJ1-5, is EPEVTQTPSHQVTQMGQEVILRCVPISNHLYFYWYRQILGQKVEFLVSFYNNEISEKSEIFDDQFSVERPDGSNFTLKIRSTKLEDSAMYFCASRPGLSNQPQHFGDGTRLSIL.

The chain uses TRBV27 and TRBJ2-3; D unresolved. This CDR3 is built from 14 residues. The V gene lost 2 bases and the J gene lost 2 bases, with 8 bases spanning the gap. Per germline, CDR1 MNHEY and CDR2 SMNVEV (reference sequence). In DNA, the CDR3 is TGTGCCAGCAGTTTAGGGCCCTACACAGATACGCAGTATTTT. Protein product: CASSLGPYTDTQYF.

The chain links TRBV5-4 to TRBJ1-6; D might be TRBD1 (6 bases). The CDR3 sequence is 16 residues long. The germline V gene has CDR1 SGHNT and CDR2 YYREEE (reference sequence). V shed 0 bases and J shed 5 bases, with 12 bases lying between them. The CDR3 sequence: CASSLGRGQNNSPLHF. CDR3 DNA sequence: TGTGCCAGCAGCTTGGGGCGGGGGCAGAATAATTCACCCCTCCACTTT.

The rearrangement joins TRBV7-2 to TRBJ2-3; the match to TRBD2 covers 12 bases. The V gene end was trimmed by 3 bases and the J gene end by 5 bases; junction bases not matched to a gene: 3. The CDR3 spans 15 residues. From germline, CDR1 is SGHTA and CDR2 FQGNSA. CDR3 coding DNA: TGTGCCAGCAGCTTGACTAGCGGGAGAGTAGATACGCAGTATTTT. It encodes CASSLTSGRVDTQYF.

The chain is built from TRBV28 and TRBJ2-1; the D gene is possibly TRBD2 (6 bases). CDR1 is MDHEN and CDR2 is SYDVKM in the germline V gene. V lost 10 bases, J lost 7 bases, and 17 bases lay in between. This CDR3 is built from 13 residues. CDR3 residues: CATWEAGRNEQFF. The CDR3 DNA sequence: TGTGCCACGTGGGAGGCAGGGAGGAATGAGCAGTTCTTC.

The chain joins TRBV6-6 to TRBJ1-6; D is unresolved. Germline CDR1 and CDR2: MNHNY and SVGAGI (reference sequence). V lost 5 bases, J lost 10 bases, and 21 bases lay in between. The CDR3 has 16 residues. The CDR3 spells CASSPEKLARESPLHF. In DNA form, the CDR3 reads TGTGCCAGCAGTCCAGAAAAACTAGCACGCGAATCACCCCTCCACTTT.

This clone showed up just once. J is TRBJ1-6 and V is TRBV19; TRBD1 agrees at 12 bases. This CDR3 has 17 residues. CDR1 LNHDA and CDR2 SQIVND come from the germline V gene (reference sequence). The V and J ends lost 7 bases and 7 bases, in that order; junction bases with no gene match: 11. This CDR3 reads CASTRWGQGARNSPLHF. For the CDR3, the DNA is TGTGCCAGTACTAGATGGGGACAGGGGGCGCGAAATTCACCCCTCCACTTT.

V gene TRBV11-2 combines with J gene TRBJ1-1; weak D call: TRBD1 (5 bases). Trimming took off 1 base at V and 6 bases at J, with 12 bases between the two ends. The CDR3 runs to 14 residues. Germline CDR1 SGHAT, CDR2 FQNNGV. CDR3 nucleotides: TGTGCCAGCAGCTTAGCGGGGGGGTTCGCTGAAGCTTTCTTT. Protein: CASSLAGGFAEAFF.

This clone appeared once. The rearrangement uses TRBV9 and TRBJ2-3; tentative D call: TRBD2 (5 bases). Germline V gives CDR1 SGDLS, CDR2 YYNGEE. V lost 3 bases to trimming and J lost 4 bases, with 15 bases between them. The CDR3 runs to 15 residues. The CDR3 DNA reads TGTGCCAGCAGCGATGGGCGGGTTGCCCCAGATACGCAGTATTTT. It encodes CASSDGRVAPDTQYF.

This sequence joins TRBV4-2 and TRBJ2-2; tentatively, D is TRBD1 (5 bases). Germline V lookup: CDR1 LGHNA, CDR2 YNFKEQ. The CDR3 runs 17 residues. V was trimmed by 0 bases and J by 4 bases, leaving 15 bases between them. Here the CDR3 reads CASSQDYVRATTGELFF. The CDR3 DNA reads as TGTGCCAGCAGCCAAGATTACGTCAGGGCGACCACCGGGGAGCTGTTTTTT.

V gene TRBV4-1 combines with J gene TRBJ1-5; D ambiguous. This CDR3 contains 14 residues. The V gene lost 4 bases and the J gene lost 3 bases, with 10 bases spanning the gap. Germline V gene sequence: CDR1 MGHRA, CDR2 YSYEKL. CDR3: CASSRGMVNQPQHF. As DNA, the CDR3 is TGCGCCAGCAGCCGAGGGATGGTCAATCAGCCCCAGCATTTT.